The T cell receptor (beta chain) described here comes from a study of cytomegalovirus exposure and HLA in healthy donors. The PCR used 60 Vbeta and 13 Jbeta primers. The repertoire was sequenced with immunoSEQ multiplex PCR; TCRdb's copy has only in-frame clones and lacks some. This sample has 95,000 to 100,000 clones, with roughly 85% found just once. CDR1 and CDR2 (germline): SGHNT, YYREEE (reference sequence). The CDR3 consists of 13 residues. Trimming removed 6 bases from V and 5 bases from J, with 14 bases in between. Sequencing input: PBMCs. This chain links TRBV5-4 with TRBJ1-1; TRBD1 is a possible D gene (6 bases). The receptor was derived from a man between 25 and 39 years old in good health and CMV-seronegative. The CDR3 DNA sequence: TGTGCCAGCACCGATTTAAGGGGGACTGAAGCTTTCTTT. Its protein is CASTDLRGTEAFF.